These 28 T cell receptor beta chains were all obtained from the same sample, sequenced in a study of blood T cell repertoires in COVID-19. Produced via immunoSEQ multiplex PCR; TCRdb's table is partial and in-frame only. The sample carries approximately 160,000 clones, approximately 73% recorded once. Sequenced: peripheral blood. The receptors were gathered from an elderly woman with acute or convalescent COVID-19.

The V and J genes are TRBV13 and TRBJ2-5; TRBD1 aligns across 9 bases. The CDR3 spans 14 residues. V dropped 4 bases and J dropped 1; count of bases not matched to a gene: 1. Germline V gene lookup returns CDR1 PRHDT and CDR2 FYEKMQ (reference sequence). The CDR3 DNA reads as TGTGCCAGCAGCTCGGGACAGGGCCAAGAGACCCAGTACTTC. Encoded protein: CASSSGQGQETQYF.

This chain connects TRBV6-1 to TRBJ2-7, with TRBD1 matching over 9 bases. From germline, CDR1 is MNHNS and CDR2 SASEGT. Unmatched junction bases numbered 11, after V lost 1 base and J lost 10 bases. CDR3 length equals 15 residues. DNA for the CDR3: TGTGCCAGCAGTGAAGTTTGGGACAGGGTGGGCCTCCAGTACTTC. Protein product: CASSEVWDRVGLQYF.

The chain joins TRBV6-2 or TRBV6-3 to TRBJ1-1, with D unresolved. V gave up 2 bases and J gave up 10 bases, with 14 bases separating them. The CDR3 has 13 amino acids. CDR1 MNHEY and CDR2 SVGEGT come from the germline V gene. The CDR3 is CASSYLDTTSAFF. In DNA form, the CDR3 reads TGTGCCAGCAGTTACCTCGATACAACGTCAGCTTTCTTT.

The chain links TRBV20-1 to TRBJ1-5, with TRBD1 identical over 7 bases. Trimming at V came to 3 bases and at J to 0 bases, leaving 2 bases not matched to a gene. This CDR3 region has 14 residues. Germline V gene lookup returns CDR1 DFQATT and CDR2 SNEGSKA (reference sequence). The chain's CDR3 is CSASDRDSNQPQHF. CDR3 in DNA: TGCAGTGCTAGTGACAGGGATAGCAATCAGCCCCAGCATTTT.

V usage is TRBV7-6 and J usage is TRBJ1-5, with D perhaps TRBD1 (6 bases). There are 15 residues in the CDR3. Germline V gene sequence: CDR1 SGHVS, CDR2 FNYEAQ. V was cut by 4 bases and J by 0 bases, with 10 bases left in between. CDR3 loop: CASSSGTNSNQPQHF. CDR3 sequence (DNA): TGTGCCAGCAGCTCCGGGACAAATAGCAATCAGCCCCAGCATTTT.

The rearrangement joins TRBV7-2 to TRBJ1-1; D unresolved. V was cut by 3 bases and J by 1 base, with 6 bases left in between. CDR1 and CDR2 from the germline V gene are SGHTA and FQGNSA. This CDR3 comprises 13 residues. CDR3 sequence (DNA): TGTGCCAGCAGCTTTTCTTCGAACACTGAAGCTTTCTTT. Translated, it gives CASSFSSNTEAFF.

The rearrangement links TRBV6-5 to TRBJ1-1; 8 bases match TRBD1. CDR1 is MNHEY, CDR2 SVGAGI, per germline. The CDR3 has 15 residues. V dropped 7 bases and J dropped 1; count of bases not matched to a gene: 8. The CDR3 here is CASKRQGPGNTEAFF. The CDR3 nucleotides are TGTGCCAGCAAACGACAGGGGCCGGGGAACACTGAAGCTTTCTTT.

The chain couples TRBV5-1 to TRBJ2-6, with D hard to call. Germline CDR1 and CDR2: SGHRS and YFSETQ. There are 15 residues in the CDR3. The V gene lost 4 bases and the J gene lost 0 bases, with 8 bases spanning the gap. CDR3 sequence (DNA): TGCGCCAGCAGCACCAGTCTCTCTGGGGCCAACGTCCTGACTTTC. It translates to CASSTSLSGANVLTF. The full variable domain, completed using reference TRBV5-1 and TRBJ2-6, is KAGVTQTPRYLIKTRGQQVTLSCSPISGHRSVSWYQQTPGQGLQFLFEYFSETQRNKGNFPGRFSGRQFSNSRSEMNVSTLELGDSALYLCASSTSLSGANVLTFGAGSRLTVL.

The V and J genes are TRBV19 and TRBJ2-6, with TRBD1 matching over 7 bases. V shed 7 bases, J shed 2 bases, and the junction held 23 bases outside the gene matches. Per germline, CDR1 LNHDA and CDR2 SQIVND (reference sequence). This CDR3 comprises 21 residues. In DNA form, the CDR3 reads TGTGCCAGTACCCGGCGCCACCCTGGACAGGACGTGACAGCTGGGGCCAACGTCCTGACTTTC. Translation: CASTRRHPGQDVTAGANVLTF.

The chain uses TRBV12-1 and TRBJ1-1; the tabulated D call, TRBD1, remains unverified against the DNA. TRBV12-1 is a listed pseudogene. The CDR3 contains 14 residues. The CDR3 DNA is TGTGCCGGCCTAGGAGGCAGGGGGCATGTTGAAGCTTTCTTT. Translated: CAGLGGRGHVEAFF.

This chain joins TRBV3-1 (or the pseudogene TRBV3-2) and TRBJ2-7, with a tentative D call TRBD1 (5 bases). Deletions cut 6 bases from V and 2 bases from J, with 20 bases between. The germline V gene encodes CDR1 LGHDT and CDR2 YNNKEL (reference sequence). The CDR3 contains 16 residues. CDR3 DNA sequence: TGTGCCAGCAGTTCCCCTTCAGTGGGGCCACCCTACGAGCAGTACTTC. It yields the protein CASSSPSVGPPYEQYF.

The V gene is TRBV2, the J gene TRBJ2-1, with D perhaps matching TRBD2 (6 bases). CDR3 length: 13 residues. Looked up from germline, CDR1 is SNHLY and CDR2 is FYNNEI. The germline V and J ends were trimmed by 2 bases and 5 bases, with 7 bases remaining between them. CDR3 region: CASSERLDNEQFF. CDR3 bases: TGTGCCAGCAGTGAACGACTAGACAATGAGCAGTTCTTC.

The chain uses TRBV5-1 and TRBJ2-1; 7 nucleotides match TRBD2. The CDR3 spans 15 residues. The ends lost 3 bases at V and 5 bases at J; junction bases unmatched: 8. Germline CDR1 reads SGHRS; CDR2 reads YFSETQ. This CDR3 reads CASSYDPGLHNEQFF. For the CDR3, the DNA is TGCGCCAGCAGCTACGACCCGGGACTACACAATGAGCAGTTCTTC.

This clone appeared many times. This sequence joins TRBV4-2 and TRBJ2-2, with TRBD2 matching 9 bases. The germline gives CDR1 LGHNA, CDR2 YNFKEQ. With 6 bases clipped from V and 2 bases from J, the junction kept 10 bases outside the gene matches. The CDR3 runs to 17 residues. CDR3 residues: CASSGLAGRGNTGELFF. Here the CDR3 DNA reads TGTGCCAGCAGTGGGCTAGCGGGAAGAGGCAACACCGGGGAGCTGTTTTTT.

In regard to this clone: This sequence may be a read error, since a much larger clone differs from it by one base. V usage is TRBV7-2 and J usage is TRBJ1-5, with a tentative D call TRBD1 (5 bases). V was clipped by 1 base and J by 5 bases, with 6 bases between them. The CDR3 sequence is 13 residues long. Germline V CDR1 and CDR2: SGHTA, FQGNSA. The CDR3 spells CASSLGGDQPQHF. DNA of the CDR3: TGTGCCAGCAGCTTAGGGGGGGATCAGCCCCAGCATTTT.

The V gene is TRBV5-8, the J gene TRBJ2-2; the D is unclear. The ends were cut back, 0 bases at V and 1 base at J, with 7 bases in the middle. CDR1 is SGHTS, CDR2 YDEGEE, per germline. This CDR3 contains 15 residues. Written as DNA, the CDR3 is TGTGCCAGCAGCTTGGCCTTTAAGAACACCGGGGAGCTGTTTTTT. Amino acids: CASSLAFKNTGELFF.

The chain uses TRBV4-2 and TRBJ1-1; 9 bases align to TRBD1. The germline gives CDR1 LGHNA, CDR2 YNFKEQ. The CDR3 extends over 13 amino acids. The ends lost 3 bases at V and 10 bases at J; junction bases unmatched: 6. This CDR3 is CASSHRPGQGAFF. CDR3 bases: TGTGCCAGCAGCCATCGCCCGGGACAGGGAGCTTTCTTT.

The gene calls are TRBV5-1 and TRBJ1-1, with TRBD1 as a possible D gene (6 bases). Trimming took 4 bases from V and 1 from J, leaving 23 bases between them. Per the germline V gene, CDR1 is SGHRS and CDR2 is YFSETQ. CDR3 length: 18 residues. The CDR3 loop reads CASSPILQGSLWNTEAFF. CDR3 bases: TGCGCCAGCAGCCCCATACTACAGGGTTCCTTGTGGAACACTGAAGCTTTCTTT.

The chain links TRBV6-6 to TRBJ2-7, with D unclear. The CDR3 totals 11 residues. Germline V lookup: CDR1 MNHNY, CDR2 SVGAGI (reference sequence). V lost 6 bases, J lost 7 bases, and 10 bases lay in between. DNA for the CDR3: TGTGCCAGCAGCTCGGAGTTAGAGCAGTACTTC. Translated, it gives CASSSELEQYF.

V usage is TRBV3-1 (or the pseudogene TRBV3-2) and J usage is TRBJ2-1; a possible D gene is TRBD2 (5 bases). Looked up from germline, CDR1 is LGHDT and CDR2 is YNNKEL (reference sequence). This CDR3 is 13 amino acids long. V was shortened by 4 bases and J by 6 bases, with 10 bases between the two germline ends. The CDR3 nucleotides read TGTGCCAGCAGCCGACTACCCGGCAATGAGCAGTTCTTC. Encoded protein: CASSRLPGNEQFF.

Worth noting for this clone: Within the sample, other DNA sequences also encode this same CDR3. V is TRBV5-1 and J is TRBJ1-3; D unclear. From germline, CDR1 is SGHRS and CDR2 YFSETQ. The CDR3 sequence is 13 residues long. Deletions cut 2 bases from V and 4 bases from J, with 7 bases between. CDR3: CASSLNPGNTIYF. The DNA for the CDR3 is TGCGCCAGCAGCTTAAATCCAGGAAACACCATATATTTT.

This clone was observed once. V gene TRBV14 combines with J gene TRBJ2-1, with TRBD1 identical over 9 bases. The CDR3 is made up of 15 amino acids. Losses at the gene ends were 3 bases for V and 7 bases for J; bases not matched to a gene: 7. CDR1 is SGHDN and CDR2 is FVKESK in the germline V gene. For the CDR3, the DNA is TGTGCCAGCAGCCATACCGGGACAGGGAGAAATGAGCAGTTCTTC. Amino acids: CASSHTGTGRNEQFF.

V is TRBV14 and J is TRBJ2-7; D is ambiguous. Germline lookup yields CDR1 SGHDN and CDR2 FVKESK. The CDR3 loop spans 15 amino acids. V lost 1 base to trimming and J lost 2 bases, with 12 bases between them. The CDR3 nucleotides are TGTGCCAGCAGCCAAGCCTGGCCATTCCCCTACGAGCAGTACTTC. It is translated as CASSQAWPFPYEQYF.

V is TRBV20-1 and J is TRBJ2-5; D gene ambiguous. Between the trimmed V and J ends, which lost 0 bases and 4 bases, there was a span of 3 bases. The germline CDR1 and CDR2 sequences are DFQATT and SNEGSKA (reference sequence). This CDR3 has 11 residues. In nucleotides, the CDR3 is TGCAGTGCTAGAGAGGCAGAGACCCAGTACTTC. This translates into CSAREAETQYF.

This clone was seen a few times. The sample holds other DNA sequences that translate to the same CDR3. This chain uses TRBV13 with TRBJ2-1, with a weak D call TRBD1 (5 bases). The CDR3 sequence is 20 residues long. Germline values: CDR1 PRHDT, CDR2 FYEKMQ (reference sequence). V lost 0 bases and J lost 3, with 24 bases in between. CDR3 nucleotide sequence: TGTGCCAGCAGCTTAGGACCCAACCACAGGAGCCCTTTCCTCTACAATGAGCAGTTCTTC. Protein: CASSLGPNHRSPFLYNEQFF.

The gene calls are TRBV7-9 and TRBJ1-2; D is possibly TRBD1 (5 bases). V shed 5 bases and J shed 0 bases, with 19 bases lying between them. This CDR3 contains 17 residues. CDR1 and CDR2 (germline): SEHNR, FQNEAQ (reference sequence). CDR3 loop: CASSGTGLHPANYGYTF. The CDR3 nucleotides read TGTGCCAGCAGCGGAACAGGTCTACATCCAGCTAACTATGGCTACACCTTC.

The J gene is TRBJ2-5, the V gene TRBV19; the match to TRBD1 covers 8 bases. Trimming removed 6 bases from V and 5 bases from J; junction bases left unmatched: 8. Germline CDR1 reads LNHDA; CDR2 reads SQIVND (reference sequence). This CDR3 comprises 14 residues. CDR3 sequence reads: CASRRQGAGETQYF. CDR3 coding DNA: TGTGCCAGTAGACGCCAGGGGGCAGGGGAGACCCAGTACTTC. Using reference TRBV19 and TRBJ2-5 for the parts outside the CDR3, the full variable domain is DGGITQSPKYLFRKEGQNVTLSCEQNLNHDAMYWYRQDPGQGLRLIYYSQIVNDFQKGDIAEGYSVSREKKESFPLTVTSAQKNPTAFYLCASRRQGAGETQYFGPGTRLLVL.

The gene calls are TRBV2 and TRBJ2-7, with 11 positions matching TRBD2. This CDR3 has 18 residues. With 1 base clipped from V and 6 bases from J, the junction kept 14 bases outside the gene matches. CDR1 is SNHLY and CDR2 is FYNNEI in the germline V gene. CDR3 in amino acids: CASSEDTGRLAGRIEQYF. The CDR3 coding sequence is TGTGCCAGCAGTGAAGATACAGGGAGACTAGCGGGGCGGATCGAGCAGTACTTC. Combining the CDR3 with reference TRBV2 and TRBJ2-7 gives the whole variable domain EPEVTQTPSHQVTQMGQEVILRCVPISNHLYFYWYRQILGQKVEFLVSFYNNEISEKSEIFDDQFSVERPDGSNFTLKIRSTKLEDSAMYFCASSEDTGRLAGRIEQYFGPGTRLTVT.